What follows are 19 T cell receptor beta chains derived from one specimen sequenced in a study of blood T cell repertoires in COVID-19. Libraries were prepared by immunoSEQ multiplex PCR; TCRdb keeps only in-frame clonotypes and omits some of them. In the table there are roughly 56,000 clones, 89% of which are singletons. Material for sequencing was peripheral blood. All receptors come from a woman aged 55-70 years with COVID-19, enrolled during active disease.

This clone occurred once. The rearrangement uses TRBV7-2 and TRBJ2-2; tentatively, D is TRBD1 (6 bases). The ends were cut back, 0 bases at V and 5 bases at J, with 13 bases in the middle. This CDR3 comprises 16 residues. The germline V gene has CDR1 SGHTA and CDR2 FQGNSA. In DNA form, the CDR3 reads TGTGCCAGCAGCTTAGCGATCCCAGGGGTTACCGGGGAGCTGTTTTTT. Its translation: CASSLAIPGVTGELFF.

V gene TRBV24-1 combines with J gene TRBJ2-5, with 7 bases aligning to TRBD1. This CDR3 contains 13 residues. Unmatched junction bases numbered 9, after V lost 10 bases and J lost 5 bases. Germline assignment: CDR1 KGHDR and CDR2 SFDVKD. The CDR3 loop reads CATSDRAGETQYF. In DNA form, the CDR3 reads TGTGCCACATCCGACAGGGCCGGGGAGACCCAGTACTTC.

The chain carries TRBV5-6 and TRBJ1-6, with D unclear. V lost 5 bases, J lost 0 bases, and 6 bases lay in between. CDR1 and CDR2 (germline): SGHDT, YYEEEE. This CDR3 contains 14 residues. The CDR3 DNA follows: TGTGCCAGCAGGGCGGGCTCCTATAATTCACCCCTCCACTTT. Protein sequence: CASRAGSYNSPLHF.

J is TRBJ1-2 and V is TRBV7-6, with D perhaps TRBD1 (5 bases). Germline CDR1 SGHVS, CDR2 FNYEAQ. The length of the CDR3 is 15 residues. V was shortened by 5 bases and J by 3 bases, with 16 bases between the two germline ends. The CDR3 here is CASSPPGGVDYGYTF. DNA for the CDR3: TGTGCCAGCAGCCCCCCGGGGGGAGTAGACTATGGCTACACCTTC.

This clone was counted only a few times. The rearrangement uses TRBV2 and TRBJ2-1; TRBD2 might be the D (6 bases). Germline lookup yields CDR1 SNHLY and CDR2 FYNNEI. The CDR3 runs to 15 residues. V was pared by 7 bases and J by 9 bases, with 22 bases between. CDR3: CASIQLWEAEGEQFF. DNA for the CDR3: TGTGCCAGCATTCAACTGTGGGAGGCCGAGGGTGAGCAGTTCTTC.

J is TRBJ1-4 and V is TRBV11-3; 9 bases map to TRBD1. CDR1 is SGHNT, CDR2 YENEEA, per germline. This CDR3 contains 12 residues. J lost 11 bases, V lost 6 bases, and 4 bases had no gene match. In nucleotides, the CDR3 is TGTGCCAGCAGTAAGGGACAGGGCAAACTGTTTTTT. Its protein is CASSKGQGKLFF.

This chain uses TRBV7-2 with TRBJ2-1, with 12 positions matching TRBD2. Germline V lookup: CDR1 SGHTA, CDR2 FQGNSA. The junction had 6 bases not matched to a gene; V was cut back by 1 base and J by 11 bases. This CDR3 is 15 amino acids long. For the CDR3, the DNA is TGTGCCAGCAGCTTAGTCCTAGCGGGGGGGGTTCAGCAGTTCTTC. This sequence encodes CASSLVLAGGVQQFF.

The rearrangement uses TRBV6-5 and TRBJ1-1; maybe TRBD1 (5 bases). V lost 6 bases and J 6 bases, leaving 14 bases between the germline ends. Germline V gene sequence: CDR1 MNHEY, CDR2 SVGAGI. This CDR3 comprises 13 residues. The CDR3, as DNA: TGTGCCAGCAGCTTACAGGCAGCCTCTGAAGCTTTCTTT. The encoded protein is CASSLQAASEAFF.

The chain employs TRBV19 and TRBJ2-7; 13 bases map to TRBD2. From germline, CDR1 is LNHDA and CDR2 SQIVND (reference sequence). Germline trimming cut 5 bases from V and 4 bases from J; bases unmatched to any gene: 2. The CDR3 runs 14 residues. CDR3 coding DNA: TGTGCCAGTAGTGGGACTAGCGGGGTATACGAGCAGTACTTC. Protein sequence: CASSGTSGVYEQYF.

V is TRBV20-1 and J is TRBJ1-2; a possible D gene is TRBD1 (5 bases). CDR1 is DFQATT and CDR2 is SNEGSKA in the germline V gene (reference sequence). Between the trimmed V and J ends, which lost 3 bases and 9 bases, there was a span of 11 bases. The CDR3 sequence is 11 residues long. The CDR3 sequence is CSARGGGRYTF. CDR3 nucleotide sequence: TGCAGTGCTAGGGGGGGAGGACGCTACACCTTC.

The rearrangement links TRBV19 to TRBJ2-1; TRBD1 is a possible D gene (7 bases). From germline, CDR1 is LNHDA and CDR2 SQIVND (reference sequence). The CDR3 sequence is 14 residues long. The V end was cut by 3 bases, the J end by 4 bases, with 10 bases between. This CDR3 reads CASSMAGGYNEQFF. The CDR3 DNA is TGTGCCAGTAGTATGGCAGGGGGGTACAATGAGCAGTTCTTC.

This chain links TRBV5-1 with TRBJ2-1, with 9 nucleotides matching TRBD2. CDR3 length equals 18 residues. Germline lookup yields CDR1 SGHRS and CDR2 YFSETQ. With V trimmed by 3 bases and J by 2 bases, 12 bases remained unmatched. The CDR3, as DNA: TGCGCCAGCAGCTCGCGGGGACCGGGACTAGCACCCTACAATGAGCAGTTCTTC. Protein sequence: CASSSRGPGLAPYNEQFF.

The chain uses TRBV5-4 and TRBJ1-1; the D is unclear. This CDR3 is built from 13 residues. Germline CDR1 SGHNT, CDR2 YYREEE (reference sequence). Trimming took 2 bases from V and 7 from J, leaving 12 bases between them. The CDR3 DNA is TGTGCCAGCAGCTTTCAGAGTCGGGGTGAAGCTTTCTTT. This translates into CASSFQSRGEAFF.

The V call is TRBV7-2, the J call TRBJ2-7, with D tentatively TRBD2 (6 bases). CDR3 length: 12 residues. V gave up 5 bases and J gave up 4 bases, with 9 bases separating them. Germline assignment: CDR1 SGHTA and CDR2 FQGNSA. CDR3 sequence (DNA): TGTGCCAGCAGCCTCGGGACTTACGAGCAGTACTTC. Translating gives CASSLGTYEQYF.

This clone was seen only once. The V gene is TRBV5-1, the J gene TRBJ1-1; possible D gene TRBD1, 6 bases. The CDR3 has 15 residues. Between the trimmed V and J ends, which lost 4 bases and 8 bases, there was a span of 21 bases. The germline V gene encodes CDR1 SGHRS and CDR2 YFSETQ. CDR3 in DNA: TGCGCCAGCAGCCTCCAACTTGACAGGAACGGCGAAGCTTTCTTT. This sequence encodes CASSLQLDRNGEAFF.

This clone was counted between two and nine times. Here the CDR3 reads CASSPGQGLGYTF. CDR3 in DNA: TGTGCCAGCAGTCCGGGACAGGGCCTTGGCTACACCTTC. The rearrangement joins TRBV12-3 or TRBV12-4 to TRBJ1-2; TRBD1 matches at 9 bases. Trimming at V came to 5 bases and at J to 7 bases, leaving 5 bases not matched to a gene. This CDR3 comprises 13 residues.

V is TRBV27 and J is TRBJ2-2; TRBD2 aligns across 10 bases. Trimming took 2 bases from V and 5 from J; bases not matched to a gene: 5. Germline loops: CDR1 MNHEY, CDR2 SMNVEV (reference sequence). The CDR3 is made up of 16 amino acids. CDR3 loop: CASSLGPAGGTGELFF. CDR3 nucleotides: TGTGCCAGCAGTTTAGGCCCAGCGGGAGGGACCGGGGAGCTGTTTTTT.

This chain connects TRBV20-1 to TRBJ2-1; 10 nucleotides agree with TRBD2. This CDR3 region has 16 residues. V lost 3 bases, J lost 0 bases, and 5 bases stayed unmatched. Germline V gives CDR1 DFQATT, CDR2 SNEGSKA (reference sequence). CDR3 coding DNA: TGCAGTGCTAGTGGACTAGCGGAGAGCTCCTACAATGAGCAGTTCTTC. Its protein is CSASGLAESSYNEQFF.

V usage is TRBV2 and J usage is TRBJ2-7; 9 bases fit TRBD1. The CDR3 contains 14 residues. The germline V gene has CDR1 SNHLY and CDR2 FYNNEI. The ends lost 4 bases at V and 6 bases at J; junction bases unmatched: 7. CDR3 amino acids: CASSVNRGQGEQYF. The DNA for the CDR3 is TGTGCCAGCAGTGTGAACAGGGGGCAAGGCGAGCAGTACTTC.